Following are 22 T cell receptor beta chains from one sample sequenced in a study of T cell clonotyping in hematopoietic cell transplantation. The assay was immunoSEQ multiplex PCR, and TCRdb's table has in-frame clones only and misses some. Here the sample spans roughly 20,000 clones, about 82% being singletons. Time point meaning: recipient sample about 28 days before transplant, after cytoreduction. The specimen comprised peripheral blood mononuclear cells, sampled before stem cell transplant. Receptors were obtained from a man aged 45-65 years with acute myeloid leukemia. Some clones in this sample may be carry-over from other donors' samples.

This clone appeared once. The V call is TRBV5-6, the J call TRBJ2-7; the D gene is possibly TRBD1 (7 bases). Looked up from germline, CDR1 is SGHDT and CDR2 is YYEEEE. Trimming took 0 bases from V and 0 from J, leaving 16 bases between them. The CDR3 has 17 amino acids. CDR3 protein: CASSLGEEGADSYEQYF. In nucleotides, the CDR3 is TGTGCCAGCAGCTTGGGTGAGGAGGGGGCCGACTCCTACGAGCAGTACTTC. Full variable domain (outside the CDR3, taken from reference TRBV5-6 and TRBJ2-7): DAGVTQSPTHLIKTRGQQVTLRCSPKSGHDTVSWYQQALGQGPQFIFQYYEEEERQRGNFPDRFSGHQFPNYSSELNVNALLLGDSALYLCASSLGEEGADSYEQYFGPGTRLTVT.

This clone turned up a few times. The rearrangement links TRBV4-2 to TRBJ1-2; 8 bases match TRBD1. Unmatched junction bases numbered 6, after V lost 3 bases and J lost 6 bases. Germline V lookup: CDR1 LGHNA, CDR2 YNFKEQ. CDR3 length: 14 residues. CDR3 in DNA: TGTGCCAGCAGCCACCCTGCAGGGGGCGATGGCTACACCTTC. Translation gives CASSHPAGGDGYTF.

The chain has TRBV5-4 and TRBJ2-3; TRBD2 agrees at 9 bases. CDR3 length: 15 amino acids. Trimming took 0 bases from V and 4 from J; bases not matched to a gene: 3. Germline loops: CDR1 SGHNT, CDR2 YYREEE (reference sequence). DNA for the CDR3: TGTGCCAGCAGCTTGGGCGGGGGGGCTGCAGATACGCAGTATTTT. The encoded protein is CASSLGGGAADTQYF.

This rearrangement joins TRBV2 to TRBJ1-1, with TRBD1 as a possible D gene (5 bases). Germline lookup yields CDR1 SNHLY and CDR2 FYNNEI. Trimming shortened V by 8 bases and J by 2 bases, and 12 bases separated the two germline ends. The CDR3 length is 13 residues. CDR3 in amino acids: CASPPDSNTEAFF. CDR3 sequence (DNA): TGTGCCAGCCCCCCTGACAGTAACACTGAAGCTTTCTTT.

The gene calls are TRBV15 and TRBJ1-2; tentatively, D is TRBD1 (6 bases). Trimming took off 2 bases at V and 6 bases at J, with 10 bases between the two ends. The CDR3 runs to 13 residues. Per germline, CDR1 LNHNV and CDR2 YYDKDF (reference sequence). CDR3 bases: TGTGCCACCAGCAGACAATACAGGGATGGCTACACCTTC. Residues: CATSRQYRDGYTF.

The J gene is TRBJ1-4, the V gene TRBV5-6; a weak D match, TRBD1 (6 bases). The V and J ends lost 5 bases and 3 bases respectively, with 14 bases between them. Germline lookup yields CDR1 SGHDT and CDR2 YYEEEE. This CDR3 is 15 amino acids long. The CDR3 region has the DNA TGTGCCAGCAGGAGAAGGGGACATCCTAATGAAAAACTGTTTTTT. Translating it yields CASRRRGHPNEKLFF.

The chain is built from TRBV7-3 and TRBJ2-7; the match to TRBD1 covers 9 bases. CDR3 size: 13 residues. V was pared by 5 bases and J by 7 bases, with 6 bases of the junction left unmatched. The germline CDR1 and CDR2 sequences are SGHTA and FQGTGA. The CDR3 bases are TGTGCCAGCAGCCGGGACAGGGTAGAGGAGCAGTACTTC. Its translation is CASSRDRVEEQYF.

V usage is TRBV5-4 and J usage is TRBJ2-5; TRBD1 matches 7 bases. The CDR3 runs to 16 residues. Germline V gene sequence: CDR1 SGHNT, CDR2 YYREEE (reference sequence). Trimming at V came to 4 bases and at J to 7 bases, leaving 16 bases not matched to a gene. The CDR3 spells CASSPSQDGQVGTQYF. The CDR3 DNA reads as TGTGCCAGCAGCCCATCCCAGGACGGACAGGTGGGGACCCAGTACTTC.

This clone ranks as medium-sized. The V gene is TRBV2, the J gene TRBJ1-2; D is uncertain. Trimming pared 1 base from V and 2 bases from J, leaving 11 bases between. In germline, CDR1 is SNHLY, CDR2 FYNNEI. The CDR3 covers 15 residues. This CDR3 reads CASSEVWGSNYGYTF. In nucleotides, the CDR3 is TGTGCCAGCAGTGAAGTGTGGGGATCCAACTATGGCTACACCTTC.

J is TRBJ2-7 and V is TRBV28, with D hard to call. Germline values: CDR1 MDHEN, CDR2 SYDVKM. The CDR3 loop spans 18 amino acids. Trimming took 5 bases from V and 4 from J, leaving 27 bases between them. The chain's CDR3 is CASSPPWQFSPPLYEQYF. The CDR3 region has the DNA TGTGCCAGCAGTCCCCCTTGGCAGTTTAGCCCTCCTTTATACGAGCAGTACTTC.

The chain is built from TRBV19 and TRBJ2-2; possibly TRBD1 or TRBD2 for D (5 bases each). Germline V gene lookup returns CDR1 LNHDA and CDR2 SQIVND (reference sequence). The CDR3 extends over 14 amino acids. With 4 bases removed from V and 5 bases from J, the gap between germline ends came to 11 bases. CDR3 region: CASSTGTETGELFF. The CDR3 coding sequence is TGTGCCAGTAGTACCGGGACGGAGACCGGGGAGCTGTTTTTT.

The chain's CDR3 is CASSSRTGRNTEAFF. The CDR3 DNA reads as TGCGCCAGCAGCTCGCGGACAGGGCGGAACACTGAAGCTTTCTTT. The chain is built from TRBV5-1 and TRBJ1-1; 8 positions match TRBD1. The V segment lost 3 bases and the J segment 1 base; nucleotides outside the gene matches: 5. The CDR3 has 15 amino acids. Germline V CDR1 and CDR2: SGHRS, YFSETQ.

V is TRBV7-2 and J is TRBJ2-5; D is unresolved. Trimming took 5 bases from V and 1 from J, leaving 11 bases between them. CDR1 and CDR2 (germline): SGHTA, FQGNSA. The CDR3 extends over 14 amino acids. The CDR3 region is CASSPPGAQETQYF. As DNA, the CDR3 is TGTGCCAGCAGCCCCCCCGGAGCCCAAGAGACCCAGTACTTC.

The V and J genes are TRBV9 and TRBJ2-1; 8 positions agree with TRBD2. CDR1 is SGDLS, CDR2 YYNGEE, per germline. The CDR3 length is 16 residues. V dropped 3 bases and J dropped 5; count of bases not matched to a gene: 10. CDR3 DNA: TGTGCCAGCAGCGGGGTTTCGCGGGGGGACCACAATGAGCAGTTCTTC. Translation: CASSGVSRGDHNEQFF.

The V gene is TRBV10-3, the J gene TRBJ1-2, with a weak D call TRBD1 (5 bases). V lost 4 bases and J lost 4, with 7 bases in between. The CDR3 runs 12 residues. Germline CDR1 ENHRY, CDR2 SYGVKD. CDR3 in amino acids: CAISATAYGYTF. The CDR3 region has the DNA TGTGCCATCAGTGCGACAGCCTATGGCTACACCTTC.

The J gene is TRBJ1-1, the V gene TRBV5-4, with D perhaps TRBD1 (5 bases). Germline V CDR1 and CDR2: SGHNT, YYREEE (reference sequence). This CDR3 is 15 amino acids long. V lost 0 bases and J 0 bases, leaving 9 bases between the germline ends. The CDR3 nucleotides are TGTGCCAGCAGCTTGGAAGGGACGCTGAACACTGAAGCTTTCTTT. It is translated as CASSLEGTLNTEAFF.

CDR3 coding DNA: TGTGCCAGCAGCCTCACGGGTTATTCCTACGAGCAGTACTTC. Translation: CASSLTGYSYEQYF. The chain uses TRBV28 and TRBJ2-7, with D uncertain. V lost 6 bases to trimming and J lost 1 base, with 13 bases between them. This CDR3 has 14 residues. CDR1 MDHEN and CDR2 SYDVKM come from the germline V gene.

This rearrangement joins TRBV28 to TRBJ2-3, with TRBD1 matching 9 bases. Per the germline V gene, CDR1 is MDHEN and CDR2 is SYDVKM. Germline trimming cut 3 bases from V and 5 bases from J; bases unmatched to any gene: 6. This CDR3 is 15 amino acids long. The CDR3 DNA reads TGTGCCAGCAGTTTGACGGGACAGGGTATAGATACGCAGTATTTT. This sequence encodes CASSLTGQGIDTQYF.

The V and J genes are TRBV5-1 and TRBJ2-3; 12 positions match TRBD1. Germline V lookup: CDR1 SGHRS, CDR2 YFSETQ. CDR3 length: 15 amino acids. Trimming removed 4 bases from V and 5 bases from J; junction bases left unmatched: 5. CDR3 residues: CASSTRDRGLDTQYF. CDR3 bases: TGCGCCAGCAGCACCCGGGACAGGGGGCTAGATACGCAGTATTTT.

The V and J genes are TRBV5-1 and TRBJ1-4; tentative D call: TRBD1 (5 bases). With 0 bases removed from V and 8 bases from J, the gap between germline ends came to 17 bases. CDR1 is SGHRS, CDR2 YFSETQ, per germline. The CDR3 loop spans 16 amino acids. The DNA for the CDR3 is TGCGCCAGCAGCTTGGCCGCCAGGGCCTTAGGGGAAAAACTGTTTTTT. Its protein product is CASSLAARALGEKLFF.

This clone was recorded once. V is TRBV2 and J is TRBJ1-5; D ambiguous. This CDR3 is 13 amino acids long. Germline V gives CDR1 SNHLY, CDR2 FYNNEI. V lost 7 bases and J 2 bases, leaving 9 bases between the germline ends. CDR3: CASTREGNQPQHF. The CDR3 DNA reads as TGTGCCAGCACGAGGGAGGGCAATCAGCCCCAGCATTTT.

This clone was detected only once. The V gene is TRBV6-5, the J gene TRBJ1-6, with D perhaps matching TRBD1 (6 bases). CDR1 MNHEY and CDR2 SVGAGI come from the germline V gene. Trimming left V 7 bases short and J 0 bases short, with 10 bases between. The CDR3 length is 15 residues. The CDR3: CASTPQGSYNSPLHF. The CDR3 region has the DNA TGTGCCAGCACCCCACAGGGCTCCTATAATTCACCCCTCCACTTT.